This T cell receptor beta chain was sequenced for a study of OX40 agonist ivuxolimab in advanced cancers. Profiling relied on immunoSEQ multiplex PCR, and the TCRdb table lists in-frame clones only, not all of them. The table shows tens of thousands of clones, with roughly 73% occurring only once. This CDR3 is built from 12 residues. V was clipped by 5 bases and J by 3 bases, with 7 bases between them. Germline V gene lookup returns CDR1 SNHLY and CDR2 FYNNEI. Sequencing used CD4+ or CD8+ T cells sorted from blood, obtained in a trial of the OX40 agonist ivuxolimab. This rearrangement joins TRBV2 to TRBJ1-2; D gene unclear. The receptor's source is an adult with an advanced solid tumor such as melanoma, head and neck, liver or kidney cancer. CDR3 amino acids: CASSKMDYGYTF. The CDR3 nucleotides read TGTGCCAGCAGTAAAATGGACTATGGCTACACCTTC.